These 29 T cell receptor beta chains were sequenced from one sample in a study of T cells in localized non-small cell lung cancer. Profiling relied on immunoSEQ multiplex PCR, and the TCRdb table lists in-frame clones only, not all of them. The sample yields about 2,500 clones, around 40% seen once. Sequences were derived from normal lung tissue next to the tumor, sampled before any cancer treatment. The receptors here all came from a man aged 35 to 69 with stage II lung adenocarcinoma.

The rearrangement links TRBV14 to TRBJ2-1, with 7 bases that match TRBD1. The CDR3 has 16 residues. Per the germline V gene, CDR1 is SGHDN and CDR2 is FVKESK. J gave up 1 base and V 6 bases, and 9 bases lay outside the gene matches. CDR3 region: CASSHGIRGSYNEQFF. CDR3 nucleotide sequence: TGTGCCAGCAGTCACGGGATCAGGGGGTCCTACAATGAGCAGTTCTTC.

The rearrangement links TRBV6-8 to TRBJ2-7; D call uncertain. Germline values: CDR1 MNHGY, CDR2 SAAAGT. The CDR3 consists of 14 residues. V lost 2 bases and J 3 bases, leaving 11 bases between the germline ends. In nucleotides, the CDR3 is TGTGCCAGCAGTTACGTAGGCAGTCACTACGAGCAGTACTTC. Protein sequence: CASSYVGSHYEQYF.

The V gene is TRBV10-2, the J gene TRBJ1-5; D uncertain. The V and J ends lost 0 bases and 6 bases respectively, with 12 bases between them. There are 15 residues in the CDR3. The V gene's germline CDR1 is WSHSY and CDR2 SAAADI. The CDR3 sequence is CASSESERVGQPQHF. The CDR3 DNA is TGCGCCAGCAGTGAGTCGGAAAGGGTGGGTCAGCCCCAGCATTTT.

The rearrangement uses TRBV19 and TRBJ2-2, with D unclear. The CDR3 consists of 11 residues. Between the trimmed V and J ends, which lost 7 bases and 7 bases, there was a span of 7 bases. In germline, CDR1 is LNHDA, CDR2 SQIVND (reference sequence). The CDR3, as DNA: TGTGCCAGTACCCAAGTCGGGGAGCTGTTTTTT. It specifies CASTQVGELFF.

This clone was seen a handful of times. The chain employs TRBV11-3 and TRBJ1-6, with a weak D call TRBD1 (6 bases). V was cut by 5 bases and J by 6 bases, with 17 bases left in between. CDR3 length: 16 residues. The V gene's germline CDR1 is SGHNT and CDR2 YENEEA. CDR3 nucleotide sequence: TGTGCCAGCAGCCGCATCCTTCAGGGGAGTAATTCACCCCTCCACTTT. Its protein is CASSRILQGSNSPLHF.

The chain uses TRBV19 and TRBJ2-3; 9 bases match TRBD2. This CDR3 contains 15 residues. Trimming removed 5 bases from V and 8 bases from J; junction bases left unmatched: 11. Germline-derived CDR1 and CDR2 are LNHDA and SQIVND (reference sequence). The DNA for the CDR3 is TGTGCCAGTAGTCTGTTGGAGCGGGGGGACGGTACGCAGTATTTT. Translation gives CASSLLERGDGTQYF. The full variable domain, with the rest looked up from reference TRBV19 and TRBJ2-3, is DGGITQSPKYLFRKEGQNVTLSCEQNLNHDAMYWYRQDPGQGLRLIYYSQIVNDFQKGDIAEGYSVSREKKESFPLTVTSAQKNPTAFYLCASSLLERGDGTQYFGPGTRLTVL.

This clone was seen once. The chain recombines TRBV11-3 with TRBJ2-2; tentative D call: TRBD2 (6 bases). The length of the CDR3 is 15 residues. Between the trimmed V and J ends, which lost 4 bases and 2 bases, there was a span of 11 bases. CDR1 is SGHNT and CDR2 is YENEEA in the germline V gene. CDR3 in amino acids: CASSSRLDNTGELFF. As DNA, the CDR3 is TGTGCCAGCAGCTCACGACTAGACAACACCGGGGAGCTGTTTTTT.

This clone is labeled large. The gene calls are TRBV19 and TRBJ1-5, with D possibly TRBD1 on 6 matching bases. Trimming removed 8 bases at V and 6 bases at J, with 17 bases between. Looked up from germline, CDR1 is LNHDA and CDR2 is SQIVND (reference sequence). CDR3 length: 14 residues. In nucleotides, the CDR3 is TGTGCCAGTCACAACAGGGAAAAGGGTCAGCCCCAGCATTTT. Its translation: CASHNREKGQPQHF. The variable domain in full, with the rest retrieved from reference TRBV19 and TRBJ1-5, is DGGITQSPKYLFRKEGQNVTLSCEQNLNHDAMYWYRQDPGQGLRLIYYSQIVNDFQKGDIAEGYSVSREKKESFPLTVTSAQKNPTAFYLCASHNREKGQPQHFGDGTRLSIL.

By sample fraction, this clone is medium-sized. This chain uses TRBV11-3 with TRBJ1-1; the D gene is possibly TRBD1 (5 bases). Trimming removed 2 bases at V and 3 bases at J, with 10 bases between. Germline V gene data show CDR1 as SGHNT and CDR2 as YENEEA. The CDR3 loop spans 14 amino acids. In DNA form, the CDR3 reads TGTGCCAGCAGCTTACAACTGGGGGACACTGAAGCTTTCTTT. It translates to CASSLQLGDTEAFF. Filled out from reference TRBV11-3 and TRBJ1-1, the complete variable domain reads EAGVVQSPRYKIIEKKQPVAFWCNPISGHNTLYWYLQNLGQGPELLIRYENEEAVDDSQLPKDRFSAERLKGVDSTLKIQPAELGDSAVYLCASSLQLGDTEAFFGQGTRLTVV.

The chain has TRBV15 and TRBJ2-3; 8 bases are a match to TRBD1. V lost 0 bases and J lost 0; bases outside the gene matches: 2. From germline, CDR1 is LNHNV and CDR2 YYDKDF (reference sequence). The CDR3 consists of 16 residues. The CDR3 DNA is TGTGCCACCAGCAGAGACAGGACAGGGAGCACAGATACGCAGTATTTT. Translated, it gives CATSRDRTGSTDTQYF.

V is TRBV18 and J is TRBJ2-3; 10 bases agree with TRBD2. V was pared by 6 bases and J by 2 bases, with 5 bases of the junction left unmatched. The CDR3 has 15 amino acids. Germline CDR1 and CDR2: KGHSH and LQKENI. CDR3 in amino acids: CASSPGLANTDTQYF. The DNA of the CDR3 is TGTGCCAGCTCGCCGGGACTAGCGAACACAGATACGCAGTATTTT.

The chain couples TRBV28 to TRBJ1-1; 11 nucleotides agree with TRBD1. This CDR3 contains 14 residues. The V and J ends lost 5 bases and 5 bases, in that order; junction bases with no gene match: 4. From germline, CDR1 is MDHEN and CDR2 SYDVKM. CDR3 bases: TGTGCCAGCAGTACGGGACAGGGGGTTACTGAAGCTTTCTTT. Protein: CASSTGQGVTEAFF.

This clone was recorded a few times. The rearrangement links TRBV6-1 to TRBJ1-5; maybe TRBD1 (5 bases). CDR3 size: 16 residues. The V end was cut by 1 base, the J end by 0 bases, with 10 bases between. Germline V gene data show CDR1 as MNHNS and CDR2 as SASEGT. In DNA, the CDR3 is TGTGCCAGCAGTGAAGGGGACGGATTTAGCAATCAGCCCCAGCATTTT. Amino acids: CASSEGDGFSNQPQHF.

J is TRBJ2-2 and V is TRBV28, with D possibly being TRBD1 (5 bases). This CDR3 comprises 16 residues. The V end lost 6 bases, the J end lost 1 base, and 15 bases lay between the germline ends. Germline V CDR1 and CDR2: MDHEN, SYDVKM. The CDR3 sequence: CASREIRVGNTGELFF. In DNA form, the CDR3 reads TGTGCCAGCAGGGAAATCAGGGTTGGGAACACCGGGGAGCTGTTTTTT.

This clone came up a few times. This chain uses TRBV12-2 with TRBJ1-1; the table's D call of TRBD1 was not tested on the DNA. TRBV12-2 is a pseudogene. This CDR3 region has 16 residues. CDR3 sequence reads: CASRPTNQGDHTEAFF. In DNA form, the CDR3 reads TGTGCAAGTCGCCCGACGAACCAGGGTGACCACACTGAAGCTTTCTTT.

A few counts support this clone. The V and J genes are TRBV19 and TRBJ2-3; D perhaps matches TRBD2 (7 bases). The CDR3 has 16 amino acids. Germline values: CDR1 LNHDA, CDR2 SQIVND (reference sequence). The V and J ends lost 5 bases and 0 bases respectively, with 15 bases between them. CDR3 region: CASSRGAGTSTDTQYF. The CDR3 coding sequence is TGTGCCAGTAGTCGGGGGGCGGGGACGAGCACAGATACGCAGTATTTT.

The chain links TRBV28 to TRBJ2-3; D gene uncertain. The CDR3 spans 15 residues. Germline V CDR1 and CDR2: MDHEN, SYDVKM. V dropped 2 bases and J dropped 2 bases, with 11 bases sitting between them. The CDR3 nucleotides read TGTGCCAGCAGTTTAGGTTCGGCCTACACAGATACGCAGTATTTT. Amino acids: CASSLGSAYTDTQYF.

This clone was seen more than once but under ten times. The chain employs TRBV29-1 and TRBJ2-7; the match to TRBD1 covers 9 bases. V was clipped by 6 bases and J by 5 bases; unmatched bases: 5. There are 12 residues in the CDR3. Germline values: CDR1 SQVTM, CDR2 ANQGSEA. In nucleotides, the CDR3 is TGCAGCGTGCAGGGACAGGGAAACGAGCAGTACTTC. Translation: CSVQGQGNEQYF.

The chain joins TRBV28 to TRBJ2-7, with a weak D call TRBD1 (5 bases). CDR3 size: 14 residues. Germline V gene lookup returns CDR1 MDHEN and CDR2 SYDVKM. Trimming stripped 3 bases from V and 2 bases from J, with 11 bases between. CDR3 coding DNA: TGTGCCAGCAGTTTCTTGGCAGGGACCTACGAGCAGTACTTC. Translation gives CASSFLAGTYEQYF.

This rearrangement joins TRBV29-1 to TRBJ1-3, with D tentatively TRBD1 (5 bases). CDR3 length equals 13 residues. Per germline, CDR1 SQVTM and CDR2 ANQGSEA. Trimming left V 7 bases short and J 6 bases short, with 16 bases between. The DNA for the CDR3 is TGCAGCGGCCTCGTGGCCGGGACAAACACCATATATTTT. Translating it yields CSGLVAGTNTIYF. Full variable domain (remainder filled in from reference TRBV29-1 and TRBJ1-3): SAVISQKPSRDICQRGTSLTIQCQVDSQVTMMFWYRQQPGQSLTLIATANQGSEATYESGFVIDKFPISRPNLTFSTLTVSNMSPEDSSIYLCSGLVAGTNTIYFGEGSWLTVV.

In this sample, this clone turned up a few times. J is TRBJ2-4 and V is TRBV6-8, with 7 bases matching TRBD1. The CDR3 runs 18 residues. The trim removed 3 bases at V and 8 bases at J, leaving 19 bases unmatched. CDR1 and CDR2 from the germline V gene are MNHGY and SAAAGT. In DNA, the CDR3 is TGTGCCAGCAGTTATAATCGAGGACAGGTCAGGGGTAAAGACATTCAGTACTTC. Translation: CASSYNRGQVRGKDIQYF.

The rearrangement uses TRBV18 and TRBJ2-7; D perhaps matches TRBD1 (6 bases). V shed 0 bases and J shed 5 bases, with 11 bases lying between them. Germline V gives CDR1 KGHSH, CDR2 LQKENI. CDR3 length: 14 amino acids. The CDR3 DNA follows: TGTGCCAGCTCACCACCGGCAGGGGTCCACGAGCAGTACTTC. This sequence encodes CASSPPAGVHEQYF.

The V gene is TRBV19, the J gene TRBJ2-2; D unresolved. Germline V gene lookup returns CDR1 LNHDA and CDR2 SQIVND (reference sequence). There are 11 residues in the CDR3. V was cut by 10 bases and J by 3 bases, with 6 bases left in between. CDR3 in DNA: TGTGCCACGGGCGACACCGGGGAGCTGTTTTTT. This translates into CATGDTGELFF.

The rearrangement links TRBV9 to TRBJ2-2, with D possibly being TRBD2 (6 bases). Deletions cut 3 bases from V and 5 bases from J, with 14 bases between. The CDR3 sequence is 15 residues long. Germline CDR1 SGDLS, CDR2 YYNGEE. Here the CDR3 DNA reads TGTGCCAGCAGCGGGGACTCTGAGTGGACCGGGGAGCTGTTTTTT. This encodes CASSGDSEWTGELFF. Together with reference TRBV9 and TRBJ2-2, the CDR3 gives the full variable domain: DSGVTQTPKHLITATGQRVTLRCSPRSGDLSVYWYQQSLDQGLQFLIQYYNGEERAKGNILERFSAQQFPDLHSELNLSSLELGDSALYFCASSGDSEWTGELFFGEGSRLTVL.

The table lists this clone with a count of one. The V and J genes are TRBV30 and TRBJ2-5; 7 bases are shared with TRBD1. Germline CDR1 is GTSNPN and CDR2 is SVGIG (reference sequence). This CDR3 is built from 14 residues. Losses at the gene ends were 1 base for V and 1 base for J; bases not matched to a gene: 3. CDR3 in DNA: TGTGCCTGGAGTGAGGGGGCAGTCCAAGAGACCCAGTACTTC. Encoded protein: CAWSEGAVQETQYF.

The chain recombines TRBV6-8 with TRBJ2-7; D possibly uses TRBD1 or TRBD2 (6 bases each). Trimming left V 4 bases short and J 4 bases short, with 17 bases between. From germline, CDR1 is MNHGY and CDR2 SAAAGT. This CDR3 contains 15 residues. The CDR3 DNA reads TGTGCCAGCAGTTTGGGGGGCATGGGGTCTTACGAGCAGTACTTC. As protein: CASSLGGMGSYEQYF.

V is TRBV28 and J is TRBJ1-2; 10 nucleotides agree with TRBD1. CDR3 length: 13 residues. The V and J ends lost 8 bases and 7 bases, in that order; junction bases with no gene match: 7. Germline lookup yields CDR1 MDHEN and CDR2 SYDVKM. This CDR3 reads CASLRQGASGYTF. DNA for the CDR3: TGTGCCAGCTTAAGACAGGGGGCGAGTGGCTACACCTTC.

The chain joins TRBV11-3 to TRBJ2-6, with TRBD1 matching over 8 bases. Germline V gene data show CDR1 as SGHNT and CDR2 as YENEEA. Trimming removed 3 bases from V and 9 bases from J; junction bases left unmatched: 10. This CDR3 is 16 amino acids long. The CDR3 DNA reads as TGTGCCAGCAGCTTTTTCGCCGGGACAGGCGACAACGTCCTGACTTTC. This codes for CASSFFAGTGDNVLTF.

This clone was recorded a few times. The chain has TRBV10-3 and TRBJ2-7; 9 bases fit TRBD1. The CDR3 runs to 15 residues. Germline CDR1 ENHRY, CDR2 SYGVKD. The CDR3 coding sequence is TGTGTCAGCGCCCTTGAGGGACAGGGTCACTACGAGCAGTACTTC. This translates into CVSALEGQGHYEQYF.